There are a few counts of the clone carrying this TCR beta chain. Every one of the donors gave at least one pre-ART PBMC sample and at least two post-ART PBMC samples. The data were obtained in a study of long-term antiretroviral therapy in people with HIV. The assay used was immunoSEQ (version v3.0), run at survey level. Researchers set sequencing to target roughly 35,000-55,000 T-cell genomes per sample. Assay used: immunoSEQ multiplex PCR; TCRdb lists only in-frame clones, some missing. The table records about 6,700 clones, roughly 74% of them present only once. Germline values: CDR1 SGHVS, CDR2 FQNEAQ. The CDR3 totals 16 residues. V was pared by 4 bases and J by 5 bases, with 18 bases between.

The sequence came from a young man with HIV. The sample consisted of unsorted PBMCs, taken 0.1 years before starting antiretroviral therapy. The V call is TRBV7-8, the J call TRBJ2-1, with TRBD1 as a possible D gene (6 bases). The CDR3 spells CASSSFGTQHHNEQFF. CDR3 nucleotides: TGTGCCAGCAGCTCATTCGGGACACAGCACCACAATGAGCAGTTCTTC.